This T cell receptor (beta chain) came from a study of OX40 agonist ivuxolimab in advanced cancers. The CDR3 contains 16 residues. Germline V CDR1 and CDR2: SGHAT, FQNNGV. The V and J ends lost 7 bases and 4 bases, in that order; junction bases with no gene match: 8. Sequencing used immunoSEQ multiplex PCR; TCRdb keeps in-frame clones, though not all of them. This table holds fewer than 100,000 clones, over 75% found once. The clonotype was recovered from an adult with an advanced solid tumor such as melanoma, head and neck, liver or kidney cancer. This specimen was CD4+ or CD8+ T cells sorted from blood, taken in a trial of the OX40 agonist ivuxolimab. The chain combines TRBV11-2 with TRBJ1-3; TRBD1 matches 12 bases. In DNA, the CDR3 is TGTGCCAGCACCCCGGGACAGGGGGCAGACGGAAACACCATATATTTT. This gives the protein CASTPGQGADGNTIYF.